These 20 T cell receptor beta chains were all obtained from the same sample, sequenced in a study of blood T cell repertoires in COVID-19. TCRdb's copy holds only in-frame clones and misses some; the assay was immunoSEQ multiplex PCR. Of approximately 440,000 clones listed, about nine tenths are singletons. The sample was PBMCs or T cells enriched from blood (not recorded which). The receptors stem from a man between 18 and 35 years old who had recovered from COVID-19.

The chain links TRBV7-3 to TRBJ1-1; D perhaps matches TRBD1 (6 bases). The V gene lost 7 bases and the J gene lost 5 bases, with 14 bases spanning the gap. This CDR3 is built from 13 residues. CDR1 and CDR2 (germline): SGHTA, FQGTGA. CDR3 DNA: TGTGCCAGCATCCCAGGGGTTGGGACTGAAGCTTTCTTT. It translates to CASIPGVGTEAFF.

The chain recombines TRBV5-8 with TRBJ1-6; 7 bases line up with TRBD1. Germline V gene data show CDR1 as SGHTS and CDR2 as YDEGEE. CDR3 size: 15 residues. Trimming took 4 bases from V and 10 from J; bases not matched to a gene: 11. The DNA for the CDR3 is TGTGCCAGCAGCCCCCAGACAGGGTTGGGGTCACCCCTCCACTTT. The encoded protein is CASSPQTGLGSPLHF.

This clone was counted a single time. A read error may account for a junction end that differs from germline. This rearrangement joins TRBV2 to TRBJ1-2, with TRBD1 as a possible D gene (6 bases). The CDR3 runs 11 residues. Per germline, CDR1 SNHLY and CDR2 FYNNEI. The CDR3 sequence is CAIGQNFGYTF. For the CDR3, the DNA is TGTGCCATTGGACAGAACTTTGGCTACACCTTC.

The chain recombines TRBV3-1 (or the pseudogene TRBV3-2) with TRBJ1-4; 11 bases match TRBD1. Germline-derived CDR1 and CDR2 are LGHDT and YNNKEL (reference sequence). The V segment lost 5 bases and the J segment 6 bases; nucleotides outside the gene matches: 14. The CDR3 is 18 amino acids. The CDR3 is CASSGRTGGVIEDEKLFF. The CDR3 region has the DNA TGTGCCAGCAGCGGACGGACAGGGGGCGTTATAGAGGATGAAAAACTGTTTTTT.

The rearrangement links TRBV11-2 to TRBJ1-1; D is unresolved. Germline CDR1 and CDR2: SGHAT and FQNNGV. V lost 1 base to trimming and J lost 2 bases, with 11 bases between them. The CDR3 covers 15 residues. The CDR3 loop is CASSLADLINTEAFF. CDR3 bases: TGTGCCAGCAGCTTAGCCGATCTAATCAACACTGAAGCTTTCTTT. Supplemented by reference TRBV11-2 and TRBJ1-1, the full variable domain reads EAGVAQSPRYKIIEKRQSVAFWCNPISGHATLYWYQQILGQGPKLLIQFQNNGVVDDSQLPKDRFSAERLKGVDSTLKIQPAKLEDSAVYLCASSLADLINTEAFFGQGTRLTVV.

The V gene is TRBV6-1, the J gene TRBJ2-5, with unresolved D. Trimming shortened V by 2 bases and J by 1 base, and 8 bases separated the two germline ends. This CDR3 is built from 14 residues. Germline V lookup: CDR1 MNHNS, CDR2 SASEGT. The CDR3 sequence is CASSETNSQETQYF. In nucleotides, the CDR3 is TGTGCCAGCAGTGAAACCAACAGCCAAGAGACCCAGTACTTC.

The DNA for the CDR3 is TGTGCCAGCAGCTTATTCAAGGACGGGACAGGAAACACCATATATTTT. Its translation is CASSLFKDGTGNTIYF. The V and J genes are TRBV7-6 and TRBJ1-3; a weak D match, TRBD1 (6 bases). The germline V gene encodes CDR1 SGHVS and CDR2 FNYEAQ. CDR3 length: 16 amino acids. Trimming removed 2 bases at V and 4 bases at J, with 15 bases between.

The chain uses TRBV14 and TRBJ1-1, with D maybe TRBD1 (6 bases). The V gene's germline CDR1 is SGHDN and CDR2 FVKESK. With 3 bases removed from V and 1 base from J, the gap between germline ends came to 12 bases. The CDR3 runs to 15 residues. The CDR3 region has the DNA TGTGCCAGCAGCCATCTAACAGGGTCGAACACTGAAGCTTTCTTT. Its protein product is CASSHLTGSNTEAFF.

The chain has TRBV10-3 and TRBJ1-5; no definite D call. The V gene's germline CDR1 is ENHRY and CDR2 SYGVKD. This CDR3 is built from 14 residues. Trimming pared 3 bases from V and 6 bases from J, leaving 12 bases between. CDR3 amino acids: CAISDQVSTQPQHF. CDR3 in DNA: TGTGCCATCAGTGACCAGGTCTCTACTCAGCCCCAGCATTTT.

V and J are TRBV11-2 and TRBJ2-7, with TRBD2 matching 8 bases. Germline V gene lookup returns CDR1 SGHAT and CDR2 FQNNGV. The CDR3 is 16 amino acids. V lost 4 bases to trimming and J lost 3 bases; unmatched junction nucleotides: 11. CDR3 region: CASSWGEGLVGYEQYF. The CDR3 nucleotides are TGTGCCAGCAGCTGGGGGGAGGGACTAGTTGGCTACGAGCAGTACTTC.

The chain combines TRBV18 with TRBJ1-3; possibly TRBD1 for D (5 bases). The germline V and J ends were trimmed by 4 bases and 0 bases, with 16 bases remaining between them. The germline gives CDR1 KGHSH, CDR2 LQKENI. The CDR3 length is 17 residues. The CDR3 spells CASSRLAGGTSGNTIYF. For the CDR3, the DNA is TGTGCCAGCTCACGGTTGGCAGGCGGGACCTCTGGAAACACCATATATTTT.

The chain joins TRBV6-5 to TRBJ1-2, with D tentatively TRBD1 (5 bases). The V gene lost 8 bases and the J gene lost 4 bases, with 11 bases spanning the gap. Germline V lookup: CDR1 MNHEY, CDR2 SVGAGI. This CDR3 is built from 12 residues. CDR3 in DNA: TGTGCCAGCGGGCCAAGGGGCTATGGCTACACCTTC. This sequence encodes CASGPRGYGYTF.

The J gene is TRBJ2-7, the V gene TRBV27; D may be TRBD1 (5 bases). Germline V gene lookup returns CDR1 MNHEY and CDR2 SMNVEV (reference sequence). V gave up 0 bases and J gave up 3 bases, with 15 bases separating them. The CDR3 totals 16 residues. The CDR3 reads CASSLSAGNLNYEQYF. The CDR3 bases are TGTGCCAGCAGTTTATCTGCAGGGAACTTAAACTACGAGCAGTACTTC.

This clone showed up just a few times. CDR3 sequence reads: CASNEQGAEGYTF. The DNA of the CDR3 is TGTGCCAGCAACGAACAGGGGGCGGAGGGCTACACCTTC. J is TRBJ1-2 and V is TRBV7-9; 9 nucleotides agree with TRBD1. After removal of 7 bases from V and 8 bases from J, the junction contained 8 bases not matched to a gene. CDR1 is SEHNR and CDR2 is FQNEAQ in the germline V gene (reference sequence). There are 13 residues in the CDR3.

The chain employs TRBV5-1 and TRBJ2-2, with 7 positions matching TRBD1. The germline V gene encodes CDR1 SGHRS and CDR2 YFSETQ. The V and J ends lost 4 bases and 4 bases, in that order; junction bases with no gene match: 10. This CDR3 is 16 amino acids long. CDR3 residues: CASSLSVDRATGELFF. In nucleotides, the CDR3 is TGCGCCAGCAGCCTCTCGGTCGACAGGGCCACCGGGGAGCTGTTTTTT.

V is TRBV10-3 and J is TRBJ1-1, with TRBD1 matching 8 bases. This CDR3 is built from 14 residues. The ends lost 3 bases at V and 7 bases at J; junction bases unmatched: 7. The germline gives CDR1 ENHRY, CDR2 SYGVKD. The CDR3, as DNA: TGTGCCATCAGTGAAACACAGGGGGAGAGTGAAGCTTTCTTT. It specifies CAISETQGESEAFF.

The CDR3 here is CASSSLTGGKLALHF. The CDR3 DNA reads as TGTGCCAGCAGTTCCTTGACAGGGGGCAAATTAGCCCTCCACTTT. The chain uses TRBV6-5 and TRBJ1-6, with 10 bases that match TRBD1. Trimming removed 4 bases from V and 14 bases from J; junction bases left unmatched: 11. The germline V gene has CDR1 MNHEY and CDR2 SVGAGI. CDR3 length: 15 amino acids.

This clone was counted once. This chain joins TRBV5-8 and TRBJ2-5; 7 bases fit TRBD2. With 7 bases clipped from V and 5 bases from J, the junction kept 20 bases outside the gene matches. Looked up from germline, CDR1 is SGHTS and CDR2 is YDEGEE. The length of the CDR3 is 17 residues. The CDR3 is CASEGGSSPGSGETQYF. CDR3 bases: TGTGCCAGCGAGGGAGGGTCAAGCCCGGGATCAGGGGAGACCCAGTACTTC.

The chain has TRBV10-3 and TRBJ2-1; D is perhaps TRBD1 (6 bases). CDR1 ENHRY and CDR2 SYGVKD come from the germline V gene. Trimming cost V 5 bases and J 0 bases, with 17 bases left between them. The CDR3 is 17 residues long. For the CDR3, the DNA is TGTGCCATCAGTCCCCATGGGGGCCTGAGCTCCTACAATGAGCAGTTCTTC. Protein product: CAISPHGGLSSYNEQFF.

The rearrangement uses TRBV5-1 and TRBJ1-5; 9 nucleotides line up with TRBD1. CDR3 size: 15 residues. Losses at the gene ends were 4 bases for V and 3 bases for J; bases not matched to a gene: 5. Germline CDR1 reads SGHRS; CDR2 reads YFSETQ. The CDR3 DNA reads TGCGCCAGCAGCCCAGGGACAGGGAACAATCAGCCCCAGCATTTT. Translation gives CASSPGTGNNQPQHF. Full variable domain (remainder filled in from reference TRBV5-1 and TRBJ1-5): KAGVTQTPRYLIKTRGQQVTLSCSPISGHRSVSWYQQTPGQGLQFLFEYFSETQRNKGNFPGRFSGRQFSNSRSEMNVSTLELGDSALYLCASSPGTGNNQPQHFGDGTRLSIL.